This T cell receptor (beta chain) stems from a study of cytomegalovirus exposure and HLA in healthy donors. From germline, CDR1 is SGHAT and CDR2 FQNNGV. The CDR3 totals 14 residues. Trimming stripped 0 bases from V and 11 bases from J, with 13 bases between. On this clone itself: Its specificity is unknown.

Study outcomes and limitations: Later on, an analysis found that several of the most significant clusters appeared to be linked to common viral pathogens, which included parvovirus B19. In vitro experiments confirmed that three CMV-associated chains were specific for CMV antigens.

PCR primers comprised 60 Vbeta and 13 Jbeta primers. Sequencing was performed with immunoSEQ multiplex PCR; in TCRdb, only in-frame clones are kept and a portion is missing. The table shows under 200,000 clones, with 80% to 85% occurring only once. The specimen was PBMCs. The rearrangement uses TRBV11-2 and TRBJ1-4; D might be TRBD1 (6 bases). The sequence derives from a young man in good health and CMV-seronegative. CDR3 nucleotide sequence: TGTGCCAGCAGCTTAGATCGGGGGGCCTCGAAACTGTTTTTT. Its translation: CASSLDRGASKLFF.